The next 24 T cell receptor beta chains were all read from a single sample in a study of CD8 T cells in ankylosing spondylitis. TCRdb ran MiXCR on the 5' RACE reads and lists one entry per CDR3 protein. The sample holds around 150,000 distinct CDR3 sequences, around a tenth seen once. The sequenced sample consisted of blood, either unsorted or a sorted T cell fraction (not recorded which). All receptors derive from a male donor with ankylosing spondylitis or in good health (not recorded which).

In its sample, this clonotype was seen many times. In DNA form, the CDR3 reads TGTGCCAGCAGCGGAAGGGGGGACGAGCAGTTCTTC. Translated: CASSGRGDEQFF. The J gene is TRBJ2-1, the V gene TRBV7-6; possibly TRBD1 or TRBD2 for D (6 bases each). Germline V gives CDR1 SGHVS, CDR2 FNYEAQ. The ends were cut back, 5 bases at V and 10 bases at J, with 12 bases in the middle. The CDR3 spans 12 residues.

In its sample, this clonotype was seen a few times. This chain uses TRBV5-1 with TRBJ2-6; the D is unclear. Germline loops: CDR1 SGHRS, CDR2 YFSETQ. Trimming shortened V by 3 bases and J by 0 bases, and 7 bases separated the two germline ends. The CDR3 covers 15 residues. CDR3 nucleotide sequence: TGCGCCAGCAGCTCGTTCAGCTCTGGGGCCAACGTCCTGACTTTC. This translates into CASSSFSSGANVLTF.

This clonotype was seen ten or more times. The V and J genes are TRBV7-8 and TRBJ1-5; possible D gene TRBD1, 6 bases. CDR3 length: 14 amino acids. Trimming pared 4 bases from V and 0 bases from J, leaving 7 bases between. From germline, CDR1 is SGHVS and CDR2 FQNEAQ. CDR3 sequence reads: CASSWDNSNQPQHF. The CDR3 nucleotides are TGTGCCAGCAGCTGGGACAATAGCAATCAGCCCCAGCATTTT.

This clonotype occurred a few times. The rearrangement joins TRBV5-1 to TRBJ2-5, with D possibly TRBD2 on 6 matching bases. Germline V gene sequence: CDR1 SGHRS, CDR2 YFSETQ. V lost 0 bases, J lost 5 bases, and 26 bases lay in between. The CDR3 spans 19 residues. The CDR3: CASSLVLSTAALRGETQYF. CDR3 in DNA: TGCGCCAGCAGCTTGGTCCTCAGCACGGCGGCCCTGCGGGGCGAGACCCAGTACTTC.

This clonotype was counted ten times or more. The gene calls are TRBV5-1 and TRBJ1-1; 7 bases map to TRBD1. The CDR3 loop spans 15 amino acids. The ends lost 4 bases at V and 1 base at J; junction bases unmatched: 7. Per germline, CDR1 SGHRS and CDR2 YFSETQ. The CDR3 loop is CASSPTGMENTEAFF. Written as DNA, the CDR3 is TGCGCCAGCAGCCCGACAGGGATGGAGAACACTGAAGCTTTCTTT.

The V call is TRBV11-2, the J call TRBJ2-7; no definite D call. The CDR3 is 14 residues long. V gave up 1 base and J gave up 5 bases, with 12 bases separating them. The germline V gene has CDR1 SGHAT and CDR2 FQNNGV. CDR3 bases: TGTGCCAGCAGCTTAGGGTTCGCAGAAGACGAGCAGTACTTC. This sequence encodes CASSLGFAEDEQYF.

The chain has TRBV24-1 and TRBJ1-1, with D perhaps TRBD1 (6 bases). V was clipped by 5 bases and J by 6 bases, with 12 bases between them. The CDR3 has 13 amino acids. Germline CDR1 KGHDR, CDR2 SFDVKD. CDR3 in DNA: TGTGCCACCAGTGGGGGGGGGCGATCTGAAGCTTTCTTT. Translation: CATSGGGRSEAFF.

This clonotype was counted many times. The chain joins TRBV20-1 to TRBJ2-1; 8 bases align to TRBD2. CDR1 is DFQATT and CDR2 is SNEGSKA in the germline V gene (reference sequence). CDR3 length: 14 residues. J was trimmed by 10 bases and V by 1 base; bases with no gene match: 9. The CDR3, as DNA: TGCAGTGCTAGAGCAACGGGGGGGCCAAGCGAGCAGTTCTTC. It is translated as CSARATGGPSEQFF.

This clonotype came up many times. This chain links TRBV12-3 or TRBV12-4 with TRBJ2-5; D call uncertain. With 0 bases removed from V and 1 base from J, the gap between germline ends came to 6 bases. The CDR3 loop spans 14 amino acids. The CDR3 nucleotides read TGTGCCAGCAGTTTAGCAGGAACCCAAGAGACCCAGTACTTC. Amino acid sequence: CASSLAGTQETQYF.

This chain connects TRBV18 to TRBJ2-5; D gene unclear. CDR1 and CDR2 from the germline V gene are KGHSH and LQKENI. The germline V and J ends were trimmed by 2 bases and 3 bases, with 7 bases remaining between them. The CDR3 is 13 residues long. CDR3 loop: CASSPRPKETQYF. DNA for the CDR3: TGTGCCAGCTCACCAAGGCCAAAAGAGACCCAGTACTTC.

This clonotype has a count of ten or more. The chain has TRBV6-6 and TRBJ2-2; unclear D gene. Germline-derived CDR1 and CDR2 are MNHNY and SVGAGI (reference sequence). Trimming cost V 8 bases and J 0 bases, with 7 bases left between them. The CDR3 has 13 amino acids. CDR3 sequence reads: CASSGANTGELFF. In DNA form, the CDR3 reads TGTGCCAGCTCTGGGGCGAACACCGGGGAGCTGTTTTTT.

This clonotype showed up many times. This chain joins TRBV20-1 and TRBJ2-3; 7 bases are shared with TRBD2. Trimming removed 4 bases from V and 3 bases from J; junction bases left unmatched: 16. The CDR3 is 17 residues long. From germline, CDR1 is DFQATT and CDR2 SNEGSKA (reference sequence). The CDR3 loop is CSAIKRGPTTLTDTQYF. Written as DNA, the CDR3 is TGCAGTGCTATCAAGCGGGGACCGACTACCTTAACAGATACGCAGTATTTT.

CDR3 DNA: TGTGCCAGCAGCTTTGCGGTGACAGGGTTCGAGCAGTACTTC. This codes for CASSFAVTGFEQYF. The chain combines TRBV12-1 with TRBJ2-7; the D call TRBD1 from the table was never checked on the DNA. TRBV12-1 is a pseudogene segment. The CDR3 runs 14 residues.

In its sample, this clonotype was seen many times. This chain connects TRBV6-5 to TRBJ2-5; D is uncertain. Trimming stripped 0 bases from V and 5 bases from J, with 4 bases between. Germline-derived CDR1 and CDR2 are MNHEY and SVGAGI. CDR3 size: 12 residues. The CDR3 protein is CASSYSWETQYF. For the CDR3, the DNA is TGTGCCAGCAGTTACTCGTGGGAGACCCAGTACTTC.

This clonotype was detected many times. The chain has TRBV4-1 and TRBJ2-1; D might be TRBD1 (5 bases). In germline, CDR1 is MGHRA, CDR2 YSYEKL. The ends were cut back, 3 bases at V and 0 bases at J, with 9 bases in the middle. This CDR3 comprises 15 residues. CDR3 DNA: TGCGCCAGCAGCCAGGGTGACAGCTCCTACAATGAGCAGTTCTTC. As protein: CASSQGDSSYNEQFF.

A few counts support this clonotype. The V call is TRBV27, the J call TRBJ1-2; TRBD1 might be the D (5 bases). The CDR3 is made up of 14 amino acids. Trimming stripped 7 bases from V and 4 bases from J, with 16 bases between. CDR1 and CDR2 (germline): MNHEY, SMNVEV (reference sequence). CDR3 amino acids: CASTDWGSPYGYTF. As DNA, the CDR3 is TGTGCCAGCACCGATTGGGGGTCCCCCTATGGCTACACCTTC.

This chain connects TRBV5-6 to TRBJ2-7; 12 positions agree with TRBD1. The germline V gene has CDR1 SGHDT and CDR2 YYEEEE. The CDR3 covers 16 residues. V shed 4 bases and J 2 bases; nucleotides not matched to a gene: 7. As DNA, the CDR3 is TGTGCCAGCAGCATCCGGGACAGGGGGCTGACCTACGAGCAGTACTTC. It yields the protein CASSIRDRGLTYEQYF.

This clonotype was found many times. The rearrangement joins TRBV28 to TRBJ1-1; the D is unclear. From germline, CDR1 is MDHEN and CDR2 SYDVKM. This CDR3 is 13 amino acids long. V shed 5 bases and J shed 7 bases, with 14 bases lying between them. The CDR3 loop reads CASSPPQNGEAFF. The CDR3 coding sequence is TGTGCCAGCAGTCCTCCCCAGAACGGTGAAGCTTTCTTT.

This clonotype came up a few times. This chain uses TRBV5-1 with TRBJ2-1; 7 bases fit TRBD2. V was pared by 4 bases and J by 6 bases, with 10 bases of the junction left unmatched. The germline V gene encodes CDR1 SGHRS and CDR2 YFSETQ. The CDR3 runs to 15 residues. CDR3 in DNA: TGCGCCAGCAGCATGGGACTAAGCCCCACCAATGAGCAGTTCTTC. Amino acid sequence: CASSMGLSPTNEQFF. The whole variable domain, filled in from reference TRBV5-1 and TRBJ2-1, reads KAGVTQTPRYLIKTRGQQVTLSCSPISGHRSVSWYQQTPGQGLQFLFEYFSETQRNKGNFPGRFSGRQFSNSRSEMNVSTLELGDSALYLCASSMGLSPTNEQFFGPGTRLTVL.

The chain couples TRBV7-8 to TRBJ2-7; maybe TRBD2 (7 bases). V shed 0 bases and J shed 6 bases, with 18 bases lying between them. CDR1 is SGHVS, CDR2 FQNEAQ, per germline. CDR3 size: 16 residues. The CDR3 sequence is CASSLAIVRGAREQYF. CDR3 sequence (DNA): TGTGCCAGCAGCTTAGCCATTGTTCGGGGGGCACGCGAGCAGTACTTC. The full variable domain, completed using reference TRBV7-8 and TRBJ2-7, is GAGVSQSPRYKVAKRGQDVALRCDPISGHVSLFWYQQALGQGPEFLTYFQNEAQLDKSGLPSDRFFAERPEGSVSTLKIQRTQQEDSAVYLCASSLAIVRGAREQYFGPGTRLTVT.

The chain is built from TRBV20-1 and TRBJ2-5; D is uncertain. Per the germline V gene, CDR1 is DFQATT and CDR2 is SNEGSKA (reference sequence). The CDR3 loop spans 11 amino acids. V lost 5 bases and J 2 bases, leaving 6 bases between the germline ends. CDR3 protein: CSALTQETQYF. DNA for the CDR3: TGCAGTGCTCTGACTCAAGAGACCCAGTACTTC.

The J gene is TRBJ2-1, the V gene TRBV15; 11 bases are a match to TRBD2. The ends lost 2 bases at V and 0 bases at J; junction bases unmatched: 9. The CDR3 is 19 amino acids. Germline V gene sequence: CDR1 LNHNV, CDR2 YYDKDF (reference sequence). CDR3 bases: TGTGCCACCAGCAGATCTCTAGCGGGGGGTCTGAGCTCCTACAATGAGCAGTTCTTC. Residues: CATSRSLAGGLSSYNEQFF. Full variable domain (missing parts from reference TRBV15 and TRBJ2-1): DAMVIQNPRYQVTQFGKPVTLSCSQTLNHNVMYWYQQKSSQAPKLLFHYYDKDFNNEADTPDNFQSRRPNTSFCFLDIRSPGLGDTAMYLCATSRSLAGGLSSYNEQFFGPGTRLTVL.

This clonotype was found many times. The chain joins TRBV6-1 to TRBJ2-1; no definite D call. CDR1 and CDR2 from the germline V gene are MNHNS and SASEGT. The length of the CDR3 is 13 residues. V lost 5 bases, J lost 2 bases, and 7 bases lay in between. The chain's CDR3 is CASSRRPYNEQFF. The DNA for the CDR3 is TGTGCCAGCAGTCGACGGCCCTACAATGAGCAGTTCTTC.

The V call is TRBV11-2, the J call TRBJ2-1; D possibly corresponds to TRBD2 (6 bases). The V gene lost 5 bases and the J gene lost 9 bases, with 20 bases spanning the gap. The CDR3 sequence is 15 residues long. Germline CDR1 is SGHAT and CDR2 is FQNNGV. The CDR3 reads CASSRMRREGAEQFF. In DNA form, the CDR3 reads TGTGCCAGCAGCCGCATGAGGCGGGAAGGAGCTGAGCAGTTCTTC.